The 30 T cell receptor beta chains below were found in one sample sequenced in a study of T cells after yellow fever vaccination. TCRdb re-called the 5' RACE reads through MiXCR, storing one row per CDR3 protein. The table has under 100,000 distinct CDR3 sequences, 5.8% seen once. The specimen comprised CD8+ T cells sorted from PBMCs, sampled 10 days after the yellow fever booster vaccination. These receptors were taken from a man in his late teens or twenties who received the YFV17D yellow fever vaccine.

The chain uses TRBV10-2 and TRBJ2-7; D call uncertain. CDR1 and CDR2 (germline): WSHSY, SAAADI. The V and J ends lost 0 bases and 3 bases respectively, with 12 bases between them. The CDR3 is 15 amino acids. The CDR3 DNA reads TGCGCCAGCAGTGAGTCGATGGGTAGGCTCTACGAGCAGTACGTC. Translating it yields CASSESMGRLYEQYV.

This clonotype has only a few counts. The CDR3, as DNA: TGCAGCGTAGATGGGACAGGGGTGAGCACTGAAGCTTTCTTT. Its protein product is CSVDGTGVSTEAFF. The chain uses TRBV29-1 and TRBJ1-1, with TRBD1 identical over 10 bases. With V trimmed by 6 bases and J by 4 bases, 8 bases remained unmatched. Germline V gene lookup returns CDR1 SQVTM and CDR2 ANQGSEA. This CDR3 contains 14 residues.

This chain links TRBV12-3 or TRBV12-4 with TRBJ2-2, with a possible D match to TRBD2 (6 bases). The ends were cut back, 8 bases at V and 1 base at J, with 11 bases in the middle. CDR3 length: 14 amino acids. CDR3 sequence reads: CASSDGGNTGELFF. The CDR3 DNA reads TGTGCCAGCTCGGACGGGGGGAACACCGGGGAGCTGTTTTTT.

This clonotype was found a few times. V is TRBV11-2 and J is TRBJ2-1; TRBD2 is a possible D gene (7 bases). Germline V CDR1 and CDR2: SGHAT, FQNNGV. The CDR3 is 17 amino acids. V shed 5 bases and J shed 7 bases, with 24 bases lying between them. CDR3 coding DNA: TGTGCCAGCAGCCAAGGGAGGGGGGGAGCCTTTGGGAATGAGCAGTTCTTC. Protein: CASSQGRGGAFGNEQFF.

This clonotype has a count of ten or more. V gene TRBV15 combines with J gene TRBJ2-3, with 7 bases lining up with TRBD2. V lost 6 bases to trimming and J lost 4 bases; unmatched junction nucleotides: 10. Germline-derived CDR1 and CDR2 are LNHNV and YYDKDF (reference sequence). The CDR3 covers 15 residues. CDR3 amino acids: CATSRVGGSSDTQYF. CDR3 sequence (DNA): TGTGCCACCAGTCGTGTCGGGGGGTCCTCAGATACGCAGTATTTT.

This clonotype has just a few counts. V gene TRBV12-3 or TRBV12-4 combines with J gene TRBJ1-5; 8 bases match TRBD1. The CDR3 has 17 amino acids. Germline trimming cut 5 bases from V and 7 bases from J; bases unmatched to any gene: 16. Written as DNA, the CDR3 is TGTGCCAGCAGTCCGCGGACAGGGTTCTGGGAGCGGCAGCCCCAGCATTTT. This gives the protein CASSPRTGFWERQPQHF.

This chain joins TRBV29-1 and TRBJ2-5, with 12 positions matching TRBD2. Germline V gives CDR1 SQVTM, CDR2 ANQGSEA. The CDR3 totals 15 residues. V lost 3 bases and J lost 3; bases outside the gene matches: 5. In nucleotides, the CDR3 is TGCAGCGTTGATTTGGCTAGCGGGGGGGAAGAGACCCAGTACTTC. It yields the protein CSVDLASGGEETQYF.

This clonotype was observed a handful of times. The chain combines TRBV5-1 with TRBJ1-3, with D possibly TRBD1 on 5 matching bases. In germline, CDR1 is SGHRS, CDR2 YFSETQ. V lost 4 bases and J 0 bases, leaving 14 bases between the germline ends. CDR3 length: 16 residues. CDR3 DNA: TGCGCCAGCAGCACCGGAGGGGTAATCTCTGGAAACACCATATATTTT. It yields the protein CASSTGGVISGNTIYF. Combining the CDR3 with reference TRBV5-1 and TRBJ1-3 gives the whole variable domain KAGVTQTPRYLIKTRGQQVTLSCSPISGHRSVSWYQQTPGQGLQFLFEYFSETQRNKGNFPGRFSGRQFSNSRSEMNVSTLELGDSALYLCASSTGGVISGNTIYFGEGSWLTVV.

The chain is built from TRBV12-5 and TRBJ1-2; possible D gene TRBD1, 6 bases. Between the trimmed V and J ends, which lost 1 base and 3 bases, there was a span of 12 bases. The V gene's germline CDR1 is LGHNT and CDR2 FRNRAP. CDR3 length: 15 amino acids. The CDR3 loop is CASGLGSRGDYGYTF. The CDR3 coding sequence is TGTGCTAGTGGTTTGGGATCCAGGGGAGACTATGGCTACACCTTC.

This clonotype was seen only a few times. V gene TRBV7-3 combines with J gene TRBJ2-1; possibly TRBD2 for D (7 bases). V was trimmed by 5 bases and J by 5 bases, leaving 19 bases between them. The CDR3 extends over 16 amino acids. Germline lookup yields CDR1 SGHTA and CDR2 FQGTGA. CDR3 coding DNA: TGTGCCAGCAGCCCGAAGTGGGGGGGCCCCGACAATGAGCAGTTCTTC. As protein: CASSPKWGGPDNEQFF.

The V and J genes are TRBV4-1 and TRBJ2-5; D gene ambiguous. Germline V CDR1 and CDR2: MGHRA, YSYEKL. The germline V and J ends were trimmed by 1 base and 1 base, with 10 bases remaining between them. The CDR3 extends over 15 amino acids. The CDR3 spells CASSQAEISQETQYF. CDR3 DNA: TGCGCCAGCAGCCAAGCGGAGATCTCCCAAGAGACCCAGTACTTC.

This clonotype was seen a few times. The rearrangement joins TRBV7-8 to TRBJ2-7; TRBD1 agrees at 10 bases. CDR3 size: 15 residues. In germline, CDR1 is SGHVS, CDR2 FQNEAQ. J lost 4 bases, V lost 3 bases, and 6 bases had no gene match. CDR3 DNA: TGTGCCAGCAGCTTCTCGGGACAGGGGAGGTACGAGCAGTACTTC. It codes for CASSFSGQGRYEQYF. The full variable domain, rest sourced from reference TRBV7-8 and TRBJ2-7, is GAGVSQSPRYKVAKRGQDVALRCDPISGHVSLFWYQQALGQGPEFLTYFQNEAQLDKSGLPSDRFFAERPEGSVSTLKIQRTQQEDSAVYLCASSFSGQGRYEQYFGPGTRLTVT.

Many counts were recorded for this clonotype. The chain joins TRBV6-5 to TRBJ2-2, with a tentative D call TRBD1 (6 bases). Germline CDR1 MNHEY, CDR2 SVGAGI. The CDR3 spans 15 residues. The V gene lost 6 bases and the J gene lost 7 bases, with 18 bases spanning the gap. For the CDR3, the DNA is TGTGCCAGCAGCAAAATGGGACACCGGAACGGGGAGCTGTTTTTT. This codes for CASSKMGHRNGELFF.

The sample holds a few counts of this clonotype. The chain links TRBV11-2 to TRBJ2-7, with D perhaps TRBD1 or TRBD2 (5 bases each). There are 13 residues in the CDR3. The V gene's germline CDR1 is SGHAT and CDR2 FQNNGV. V was pared by 5 bases and J by 3 bases, with 11 bases between. The CDR3: CASSPGPGYEQYF. The DNA for the CDR3 is TGTGCCAGCAGCCCGGGACCTGGCTACGAGCAGTACTTC. Drawing the rest from reference TRBV11-2 and TRBJ2-7, the complete variable domain is EAGVAQSPRYKIIEKRQSVAFWCNPISGHATLYWYQQILGQGPKLLIQFQNNGVVDDSQLPKDRFSAERLKGVDSTLKIQPAKLEDSAVYLCASSPGPGYEQYFGPGTRLTVT.

This clonotype has a handful of counts. The rearrangement joins TRBV4-1 to TRBJ2-2; 14 nucleotides line up with TRBD2. The trim removed 4 bases at V and 7 bases at J, leaving 8 bases unmatched. In germline, CDR1 is MGHRA, CDR2 YSYEKL. CDR3 length: 17 residues. The CDR3 region has the DNA TGCGCCAGCAGCCGCGAGGGACTAGCGGGGGAGAGCGGGGAGCTGTTTTTT. Translation: CASSREGLAGESGELFF.

The table lists this clonotype with many counts. This chain links TRBV4-1 with TRBJ2-7; D gene ambiguous. Germline V gives CDR1 MGHRA, CDR2 YSYEKL. The V and J ends lost 3 bases and 2 bases respectively, with 17 bases between them. CDR3 length: 16 residues. The CDR3: CASSQPYGELPYEQYF. CDR3 coding DNA: TGCGCCAGCAGCCAGCCTTATGGAGAACTTCCCTACGAGCAGTACTTC.

The rearrangement joins TRBV7-9 to TRBJ1-2; 7 nucleotides agree with TRBD1. CDR1 and CDR2 (germline): SEHNR, FQNEAQ (reference sequence). This CDR3 region has 17 residues. With V trimmed by 0 bases and J by 2 bases, 9 bases remained unmatched. In DNA form, the CDR3 reads TGTGCCAGCAGCTTAGCCGAATGGGGACAGAAAAACTATGGCTACACCTTC. This sequence encodes CASSLAEWGQKNYGYTF.

The chain couples TRBV5-6 to TRBJ1-1; D not certain. This CDR3 region has 13 residues. Trimming removed 4 bases from V and 10 bases from J, with 17 bases in between. Germline assignment: CDR1 SGHDT and CDR2 YYEEEE. The CDR3 DNA follows: TGTGCCAGCAGCCGAAACACCCCAGCTGGAGCTTTCTTT. It encodes CASSRNTPAGAFF.

This clonotype has ten or more counts. CDR3 region: CSAREAPYRRGTGELFF. CDR3 coding DNA: TGCAGTGCTAGAGAGGCCCCTTACAGGAGAGGCACCGGGGAGCTGTTTTTT. The chain links TRBV20-1 to TRBJ2-2; weak D call: TRBD1 (5 bases). Per germline, CDR1 DFQATT and CDR2 SNEGSKA (reference sequence). V was shortened by 0 bases and J by 4 bases, with 18 bases between the two germline ends. The CDR3 extends over 17 amino acids.

The chain employs TRBV7-2 and TRBJ2-1; tentative D call: TRBD2 (6 bases). The CDR3 contains 17 residues. V lost 0 bases, J lost 2 bases, and 14 bases lay in between. Germline loops: CDR1 SGHTA, CDR2 FQGNSA. DNA of the CDR3: TGTGCCAGCAGCTTAGCGGGGCTAGCGAGGACCTACAATGAGCAGTTCTTC. This encodes CASSLAGLARTYNEQFF.

This clonotype has just a few counts. The chain employs TRBV4-1 and TRBJ2-2; D is possibly TRBD2 (7 bases). Trimming cost V 1 base and J 4 bases, with 13 bases left between them. The germline gives CDR1 MGHRA, CDR2 YSYEKL. CDR3 length: 16 residues. The CDR3 reads CASSQVRGGPTGELFF. The CDR3 DNA is TGCGCCAGCAGCCAAGTAAGGGGGGGGCCCACCGGGGAGCTGTTTTTT.

This clonotype was counted a few times. The CDR3 region is CASTVGVYNEQFF. Here the CDR3 DNA reads TGTGCCAGTACGGTTGGCGTGTACAATGAGCAGTTCTTC. The rearrangement links TRBV19 to TRBJ2-1; D ambiguous. This CDR3 is 13 amino acids long. The V end lost 7 bases, the J end lost 4 bases, and 11 bases lay between the germline ends. Germline V gene sequence: CDR1 LNHDA, CDR2 SQIVND (reference sequence).

V usage is TRBV6-6 and J usage is TRBJ1-1; no firm D call. The CDR3 consists of 12 residues. V gave up 6 bases and J gave up 1 base, with 6 bases separating them. CDR1 is MNHNY, CDR2 SVGAGI, per germline (reference sequence). CDR3 DNA sequence: TGTGCCAGCAGGGTGACGAACACTGAAGCTTTCTTT. Residues: CASRVTNTEAFF.

In this sample, this clonotype turned up a few times. V and J are TRBV24-1 and TRBJ2-1, with 9 bases aligning to TRBD1. The V gene end was trimmed by 3 bases and the J gene end by 7 bases; junction bases not matched to a gene: 9. The CDR3 spans 16 residues. Germline V lookup: CDR1 KGHDR, CDR2 SFDVKD. CDR3 sequence reads: CATSDRPGQGKNEQFF. The CDR3 bases are TGTGCCACCAGTGATCGACCGGGACAGGGAAAGAATGAGCAGTTCTTC.

This clonotype was recorded only once. The chain couples TRBV6-4 to TRBJ2-1; 10 nucleotides agree with TRBD2. Trimming took 4 bases from V and 4 from J; bases not matched to a gene: 4. The CDR3 spans 15 residues. Looked up from germline, CDR1 is MRHNA and CDR2 is SNTAGT. CDR3 coding DNA: TGTGCCAGCAGTGCCCTAGCGGGGGAATACAATGAGCAGTTCTTC. Translated, it gives CASSALAGEYNEQFF.

The chain is built from TRBV5-6 and TRBJ1-1; perhaps TRBD1 as D (5 bases). V lost 4 bases and J 0 bases, leaving 25 bases between the germline ends. Per germline, CDR1 SGHDT and CDR2 YYEEEE. This CDR3 is built from 19 residues. DNA for the CDR3: TGTGCCAGCAGCCATCCCACCCGGGTTTGGGGGACCGTGAACACTGAAGCTTTCTTT. The encoded protein is CASSHPTRVWGTVNTEAFF.

This clonotype was found a few times. The V gene is TRBV20-1, the J gene TRBJ2-3; D may correspond to TRBD1 or TRBD2 (5 bases each). The CDR3 consists of 13 residues. Germline CDR1 DFQATT, CDR2 SNEGSKA (reference sequence). V lost 0 bases, J lost 7 bases, and 11 bases lay in between. The CDR3 DNA sequence: TGCAGTGCTAGAGACGGGGCATTAAATACGCAGTATTTT. The encoded protein is CSARDGALNTQYF.

In its sample, this clonotype was seen many times. The CDR3 here is CASSQGPVYADTQYF. For the CDR3, the DNA is TGTGCCAGCAGCCAAGGCCCCGTATACGCGGATACGCAGTATTTT. The chain links TRBV14 to TRBJ2-3; D is uncertain. This CDR3 has 15 amino acids. Germline-derived CDR1 and CDR2 are SGHDN and FVKESK. The V gene lost 1 base and the J gene lost 6 bases, with 14 bases spanning the gap.

The chain recombines TRBV12-3 or TRBV12-4 with TRBJ2-1; 7 bases match TRBD2. With V trimmed by 8 bases and J by 0 bases, 10 bases remained unmatched. This CDR3 region has 16 residues. DNA of the CDR3: TGTGCCAGCCGAGGTGGGGGGGAGAGCTCCTACAATGAGCAGTTCTTC. Its translation is CASRGGGESSYNEQFF.

This clonotype was detected ten times or more. This chain links TRBV5-5 with TRBJ2-2; D remains ambiguous. The CDR3 runs 12 residues. V was shortened by 0 bases and J by 7 bases, with 4 bases between the two germline ends. The germline V gene has CDR1 SGHKS and CDR2 YYEKEE (reference sequence). CDR3 sequence reads: CASSLGHGELFF. DNA for the CDR3: TGTGCCAGCAGCTTGGGACACGGGGAGCTGTTTTTT. The entire variable domain, with the rest obtained from reference TRBV5-5 and TRBJ2-2, is as follows: DAGVTQSPTHLIKTRGQQVTLRCSPISGHKSVSWYQQVLGQGPQFIFQYYEKEERGRGNFPDRFSARQFPNYSSELNVNALLLGDSALYLCASSLGHGELFFGEGSRLTVL.